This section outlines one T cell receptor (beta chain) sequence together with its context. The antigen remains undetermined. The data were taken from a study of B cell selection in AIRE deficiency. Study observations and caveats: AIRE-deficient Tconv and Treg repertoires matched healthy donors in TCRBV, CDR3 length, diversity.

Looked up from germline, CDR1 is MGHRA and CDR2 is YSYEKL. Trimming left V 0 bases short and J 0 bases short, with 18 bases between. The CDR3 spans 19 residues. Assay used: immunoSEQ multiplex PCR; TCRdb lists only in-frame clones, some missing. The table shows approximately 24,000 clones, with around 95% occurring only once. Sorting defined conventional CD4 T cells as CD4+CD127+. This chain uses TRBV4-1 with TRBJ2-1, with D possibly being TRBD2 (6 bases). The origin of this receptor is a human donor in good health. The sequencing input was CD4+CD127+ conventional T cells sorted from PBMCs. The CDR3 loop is CASSQDGGALGGSYNEQFF. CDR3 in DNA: TGCGCCAGCAGCCAAGATGGTGGGGCTCTGGGGGGCTCCTACAATGAGCAGTTCTTC.